The 3 T cell receptor beta chains reported below all come from one sample, sequenced in a study of spatial heterogeneity in lung cancer. Time point here: sample taken at primary tumor resection. No cells were sorted before sequencing. The whole RNA sequenced was extracted from tumor, nontumor lung or frozen PBMC. Using its own MiXCR run on the 5' RACE reads, TCRdb lists one record per CDR3 protein. The sample has about 17,000 distinct CDR3 sequences; about 20% are singletons. Sequences were derived from PBMCs, sampled at surgery. The source of these receptors is a female donor with early-stage non-small cell lung cancer.

This clonotype was counted a few times. The chain uses TRBV30 and TRBJ2-7; the D gene is possibly TRBD2 (6 bases). This CDR3 has 16 amino acids. Trimming pared 5 bases from V and 6 bases from J, leaving 26 bases between. Germline V gene sequence: CDR1 GTSNPN, CDR2 SVGIG (reference sequence). CDR3 region: CAWAKPGGALSTEQYF. CDR3 sequence (DNA): TGTGCCTGGGCGAAACCCGGGGGAGCTCTATCTACCGAGCAGTACTTC.

This clonotype was counted at least ten times. V is TRBV4-3 and J is TRBJ2-2; no firm D call. The CDR3 consists of 14 residues. Trimming took 0 bases from V and 3 from J, leaving 5 bases between them. Germline lookup yields CDR1 LGHNA and CDR2 YSLEER. CDR3 amino acids: CASSQEGYTGELFF. CDR3 bases: TGCGCCAGCAGCCAAGAGGGGTACACCGGGGAGCTGTTTTTT.

The table lists this clonotype with many counts. This chain connects TRBV12-3 or TRBV12-4 to TRBJ2-2; 7 bases map to TRBD2. This CDR3 has 16 amino acids. Trimming cost V 7 bases and J 2 bases; bases outside gene matches: 10. Here the CDR3 DNA reads TGTGCCAGCACGCCCGACGGGACTATAAACACCGGGGAGCTGTTTTTT. This codes for CASTPDGTINTGELFF.